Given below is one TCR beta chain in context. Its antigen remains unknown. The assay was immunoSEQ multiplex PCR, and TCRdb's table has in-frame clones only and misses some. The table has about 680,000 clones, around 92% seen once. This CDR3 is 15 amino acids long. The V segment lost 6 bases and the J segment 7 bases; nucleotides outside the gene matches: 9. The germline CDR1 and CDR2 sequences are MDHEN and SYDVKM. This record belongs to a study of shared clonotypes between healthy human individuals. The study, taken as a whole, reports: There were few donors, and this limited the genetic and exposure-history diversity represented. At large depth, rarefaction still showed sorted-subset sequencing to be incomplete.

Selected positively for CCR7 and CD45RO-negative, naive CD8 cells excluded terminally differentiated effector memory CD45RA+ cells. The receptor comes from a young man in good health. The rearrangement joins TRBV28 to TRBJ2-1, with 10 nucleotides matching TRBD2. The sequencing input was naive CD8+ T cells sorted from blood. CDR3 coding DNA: TGTGCCAGCAGAGTCAGCGGGAGGGGCCATAATGAGCAGTTCTTC. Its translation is CASRVSGRGHNEQFF.